This T cell receptor (beta chain) was profiled in a study of T cells in tuberculosis. Method: immunoSEQ multiplex PCR; TCRdb's copy keeps in-frame clones and lacks some. The sample shows tens of thousands of clones, over 90% of them seen only once. The time point was: new active TB diagnosis, blood taken before or within 7 days of starting treatment. Included patients were adults of at least 18, HIV-seronegative, South African. Germline V CDR1 and CDR2: MNHNY, SVGAGI (reference sequence). The CDR3 spans 13 residues. The junction had 3 bases not matched to a gene; V was cut back by 8 bases and J by 5 bases.

The sequences come from PBMCs, collected at tuberculosis diagnosis. This clonotype was sampled from an adult with tuberculosis. V usage is TRBV6-6 and J usage is TRBJ1-5; 10 bases align to TRBD1. The CDR3 DNA reads TGTGCCAGCGGAGACAGGGGGCATCAGCCCCAGCATTTT. Amino acid sequence: CASGDRGHQPQHF.